Below are 17 T cell receptor beta chains sequenced from a single sample in a study of blood T cell repertoires in COVID-19 (dated by TCRdb to between 2020 and 2021). The library was built by means of the immunoSEQ multiplex PCR assay. Imported from immuneACCESS, the table was reduced by TCRdb to in-frame sequences with V and J called. These copies leave out some clones; in studies compared against another copy, an unresolved V gene accounts for under half, and the cause of the remainder is not known. Recorded for this sample are under 250,000 clones; approximately 82% of them occurred a single time. The top ten clones comprise 3.4% of the sample. The sample taken for sequencing was peripheral blood. The receptors derive from a woman aged 18-35 years with acute or convalescent COVID-19.

This clone showed up just a few times. As DNA, the CDR3 is TGTGCCAGCAGCCAGACGCAGGGAAATCAGCCCCAGCATTTT. It yields the protein CASSQTQGNQPQHF. V and J are TRBV16 and TRBJ1-5, with D tentatively TRBD1 (5 bases). The V and J ends lost 3 bases and 4 bases respectively, with 10 bases between them. CDR1 KGHSY and CDR2 FQNENV come from the germline V gene. The CDR3 runs to 14 residues.

The gene calls are TRBV2 and TRBJ2-5; TRBD2 matches 7 bases. CDR1 is SNHLY and CDR2 is FYNNEI in the germline V gene. The CDR3 is made up of 15 amino acids. Trimming took 4 bases from V and 5 from J; bases not matched to a gene: 10. As DNA, the CDR3 is TGTGCCAGCAGTGGTATGGCGGGAGTACTGGAGACCCAGTACTTC. This sequence encodes CASSGMAGVLETQYF.

The chain combines TRBV18 with TRBJ1-2; tentatively, D is TRBD1 (5 bases). This CDR3 region has 13 residues. Germline CDR1 and CDR2: KGHSH and LQKENI. The germline V and J ends were trimmed by 4 bases and 4 bases, with 10 bases remaining between them. CDR3 loop: CASSQDTTYGYTF. The CDR3 DNA reads as TGTGCCAGCTCACAGGACACGACCTATGGCTACACCTTC.

V usage is TRBV28 and J usage is TRBJ1-1; D is perhaps TRBD1 (5 bases). The V gene lost 8 bases and the J gene lost 0 bases, with 16 bases spanning the gap. Germline assignment: CDR1 MDHEN and CDR2 SYDVKM. The CDR3 length is 15 residues. CDR3 region: CASFGGGRVNTEAFF. The CDR3 DNA is TGTGCCAGCTTTGGGGGAGGCAGGGTGAACACTGAAGCTTTCTTT.

This sequence joins TRBV9 and TRBJ2-2; TRBD2 might be the D (6 bases). From germline, CDR1 is SGDLS and CDR2 YYNGEE. The CDR3 extends over 15 amino acids. V was pared by 3 bases and J by 2 bases, with 11 bases between. In DNA, the CDR3 is TGTGCCAGCAGCGCCGGGACTGACAACACCGGGGAGCTGTTTTTT. The encoded protein is CASSAGTDNTGELFF. Supplemented by reference TRBV9 and TRBJ2-2, the full variable domain reads DSGVTQTPKHLITATGQRVTLRCSPRSGDLSVYWYQQSLDQGLQFLIQYYNGEERAKGNILERFSAQQFPDLHSELNLSSLELGDSALYFCASSAGTDNTGELFFGEGSRLTVL.

This chain joins TRBV19 and TRBJ1-2; 7 bases agree with TRBD1. The length of the CDR3 is 13 residues. Trimming took 3 bases from V and 3 from J; bases not matched to a gene: 1. Germline V gene lookup returns CDR1 LNHDA and CDR2 SQIVND (reference sequence). The CDR3 bases are TGTGCCAGTAGTATGACAGGGCACTATGGCTACACCTTC. It translates to CASSMTGHYGYTF.

V usage is TRBV27 and J usage is TRBJ2-3, with 11 bases fitting TRBD2. Trimming at V came to 6 bases and at J to 3 bases, leaving 8 bases not matched to a gene. The CDR3 runs to 16 residues. The V gene's germline CDR1 is MNHEY and CDR2 SMNVEV (reference sequence). CDR3 protein: CASRRLGTSGTDTQYF. The DNA for the CDR3 is TGTGCCAGCAGGCGGCTTGGGACTAGCGGTACAGATACGCAGTATTTT.

This clone was detected only once. The chain couples TRBV6-6 to TRBJ1-1; TRBD1 agrees at 7 bases. The germline V gene has CDR1 MNHNY and CDR2 SVGAGI (reference sequence). The CDR3 covers 16 residues. With 8 bases clipped from V and 10 bases from J, the junction kept 22 bases outside the gene matches. CDR3 in amino acids: CASLRGPQEGYKGAFF. The DNA of the CDR3 is TGTGCCAGCTTGAGGGGGCCACAGGAGGGGTATAAGGGAGCTTTCTTT.

This rearrangement joins TRBV11-3 to TRBJ2-7; D might be TRBD2 (6 bases). Germline assignment: CDR1 SGHNT and CDR2 YENEEA. The CDR3 spans 13 residues. The ends were cut back, 1 base at V and 7 bases at J, with 11 bases in the middle. DNA of the CDR3: TGTGCCAGCAGCTTAGCGGTCGGAGGGGAGCAGTACTTC. Amino acid sequence: CASSLAVGGEQYF.

This chain connects TRBV28 to TRBJ2-7; 7 bases are a match to TRBD2. Trimming removed 6 bases from V and 4 bases from J; junction bases left unmatched: 6. CDR1 MDHEN and CDR2 SYDVKM come from the germline V gene. The CDR3 has 13 residues. In nucleotides, the CDR3 is TGTGCCAGCAGGGGGGGGACGCCTTACGAGCAGTACTTC. Translating gives CASRGGTPYEQYF.

CDR3 DNA: TGTGCCAGTAGTAACGTTGGACAGGGGATTGGAAACACCATATATTTT. Protein sequence: CASSNVGQGIGNTIYF. This chain connects TRBV19 to TRBJ1-3, with TRBD1 identical over 9 bases. After removal of 4 bases from V and 3 bases from J, the junction contained 7 bases not matched to a gene. CDR1 is LNHDA, CDR2 SQIVND, per germline (reference sequence). This CDR3 is built from 16 residues.

This clone was counted between two and nine times. V is TRBV28 and J is TRBJ1-2, with D uncertain. The CDR3 is made up of 14 amino acids. Between the trimmed V and J ends, which lost 5 bases and 4 bases, there was a span of 14 bases. In germline, CDR1 is MDHEN, CDR2 SYDVKM. The CDR3: CASSLGKRGYGYTF. The CDR3 region has the DNA TGTGCCAGCAGTCTGGGAAAGCGGGGCTATGGCTACACCTTC.

V usage is TRBV11-3 and J usage is TRBJ2-2; 9 positions agree with TRBD1. Unmatched junction bases numbered 6, after V lost 5 bases and J lost 2 bases. Germline CDR1 reads SGHNT; CDR2 reads YENEEA. The CDR3 extends over 16 amino acids. CDR3 nucleotides: TGTGCCAGCAGCCCTGACAGGGGGATTAACACCGGGGAGCTGTTTTTT. Translated: CASSPDRGINTGELFF. The full variable domain, completed using reference TRBV11-3 and TRBJ2-2, is EAGVVQSPRYKIIEKKQPVAFWCNPISGHNTLYWYLQNLGQGPELLIRYENEEAVDDSQLPKDRFSAERLKGVDSTLKIQPAELGDSAVYLCASSPDRGINTGELFFGEGSRLTVL.

The chain employs TRBV9 and TRBJ2-5; TRBD2 matches 7 bases. This CDR3 is built from 15 residues. V was clipped by 4 bases and J by 5 bases; unmatched bases: 11. CDR1 and CDR2 from the germline V gene are SGDLS and YYNGEE. The CDR3, as DNA: TGTGCCAGCAGCACCATAGGGGCGGGAGTGGAGACCCAGTACTTC. Amino acids: CASSTIGAGVETQYF.

V and J are TRBV24-1 and TRBJ2-7; no reliable D call. Germline lookup yields CDR1 KGHDR and CDR2 SFDVKD. The CDR3 loop spans 13 amino acids. V lost 5 bases to trimming and J lost 2 bases, with 9 bases between them. CDR3 sequence reads: CATSGTPPYEQYF. The DNA for the CDR3 is TGTGCCACCAGTGGCACACCACCCTACGAGCAGTACTTC.

This sequence joins TRBV9 and TRBJ1-1, with D tentatively TRBD1 (6 bases). V shed 4 bases and J shed 1 base, with 11 bases lying between them. The CDR3 covers 14 residues. Per the germline V gene, CDR1 is SGDLS and CDR2 is YYNGEE. The CDR3 coding sequence is TGTGCCAGCAGCACACAGGGTCGGAACACTGAAGCTTTCTTT. Its protein is CASSTQGRNTEAFF.

V usage is TRBV29-1 and J usage is TRBJ2-3; a weak D match, TRBD1 (5 bases). CDR1 is SQVTM, CDR2 ANQGSEA, per germline. The CDR3 consists of 13 residues. The V end lost 3 bases, the J end lost 1 base, and 8 bases lay between the germline ends. The CDR3 DNA follows: TGCAGCGTTGATAAACAGGGCACAGATACGCAGTATTTT. Translating it yields CSVDKQGTDTQYF.